The clone carrying this T cell receptor beta chain was counted a few times. The antigen is not known. Other nucleotide sequences in the sample specify the same CDR3. The data derive from a study of Ad26.COV2.S vaccination and SARS-CoV-2 variants. For the study at large: Once, or twice with 56 days between doses, Ad26.COV2.S was given intramuscularly.

TCRdb's copy holds only in-frame clones and misses some; the assay was immunoSEQ multiplex PCR. The data show 350,000 to 600,000 clones, about nine tenths seen once. Overall study findings and caveats: Researchers cautioned that TCR breadth and depth analyses may have underestimated total T cell responses.

Germline V gene sequence: CDR1 SEHNR, CDR2 FQNEAQ (reference sequence). V was trimmed by 0 bases and J by 0 bases, leaving 9 bases between them. The CDR3 totals 15 residues. As to treatment: 15 to 20 received Ad26.COV2.S at low or high dose, single or two shots; roughly five received placebo; per-sample allocation not given. Sample collection was performed on day 63 after the first vaccine or placebo injection. An adult of 18-55 years in Boston served as donor. Expression of Wuhan-strain SARS-CoV-2 spike came from the Ad26 vector that formed the vaccine. The rearrangement links TRBV7-9 to TRBJ2-7; TRBD1 might be the D (5 bases). This TCR was recovered from a person aged 18-65 years who received the Ad26.COV2.S COVID-19 vaccine or a placebo. Material: peripheral blood, obtained in a trial of Ad26.COV2.S vaccine versus placebo. The CDR3 coding sequence is TGTGCCAGCAGCTTAGCGACAGCATACTCCTACGAGCAGTACTTC. Translating gives CASSLATAYSYEQYF.